This T cell receptor (beta chain) was sequenced in a study of T-cell memory formation after mild COVID-19. At the level of the study: Clusters of TCRs were largely donor specific.

Trimming took 4 bases from V and 4 from J; bases not matched to a gene: 5. The CDR3 runs to 16 residues. Germline V CDR1 and CDR2: SGHRS, YFSETQ. Study-wide points: Most CD4+ clones that shrank were in CM and EM, while CD8+ ones turned up in EMRA.

The authors produced TCR alpha and TCR beta cDNA libraries with sample barcodes and UMIs by 5'RACE using constant-segment primers. TCRdb re-derived calls from the 5' RACE reads in MiXCR, one entry per CDR3 protein. The sample holds around 260,000 distinct CDR3 sequences; 15% to 20% are singletons and the top ten take about a fifth. As for this clonotype: Its antigen is as yet unknown.

The sample taken for sequencing was PBMCs or a T cell subset sorted from them (not recorded which). The TCR originated in a man between 18 and 29 years old who had mild COVID-19 (a few samples of this study predate the infection). Cell type and time point are not known. The V gene is TRBV5-1, the J gene TRBJ2-1; 13 nucleotides match TRBD2. The CDR3 DNA is TGCGCCAGCAGCAGGAGACTAGCGGGGGGTTACAATGAGCAGTTCTTC. Encoded protein: CASSRRLAGGYNEQFF. Supplemented by reference TRBV5-1 and TRBJ2-1, the full variable domain reads KAGVTQTPRYLIKTRGQQVTLSCSPISGHRSVSWYQQTPGQGLQFLFEYFSETQRNKGNFPGRFSGRQFSNSRSEMNVSTLELGDSALYLCASSRRLAGGYNEQFFGPGTRLTVL.